This T cell receptor (beta chain) came from a study of blood T cell repertoires in COVID-19. Original processing methods: Nucleated cell number was recorded as an estimate derived from reference gene primer amplification. Profiled with immunoSEQ multiplex PCR; TCRdb holds only in-frame clones, not every one. For V, J and clone size, that table is used; D and trimming come from the DNA. Among hundreds of thousands of clones listed, roughly 85% were seen once. CDR3 length equals 15 residues. Germline V gives CDR1 MNHNS, CDR2 SASEGT. The V end was cut by 1 base, the J end by 5 bases, with 14 bases between.

This clonotype was obtained from a woman aged 18-29 years who had recovered from COVID-19. The chain combines TRBV6-1 with TRBJ2-5; no clear D. The sample was peripheral blood. In DNA, the CDR3 is TGTGCCAGCAGTGAAGGCGGTTTAGTTCGGGAGACCCAGTACTTC. This codes for CASSEGGLVRETQYF.